The next 28 T cell receptor beta chains were all read from a single sample in a study of identical twins. TCRdb redid the calling of the 5' RACE reads with MiXCR, one entry per CDR3 protein. The repertoire holds more than 650,000 distinct CDR3 sequences, with around 6.1% as singletons. Sample: naive T cells sorted from blood. The receptor source for this set is a man aged 18 to 35 in good health.

This chain uses TRBV30 with TRBJ2-1; TRBD1 matches at 10 bases. The CDR3 runs 14 residues. CDR1 and CDR2 (germline): GTSNPN, SVGIG (reference sequence). The V and J ends lost 2 bases and 6 bases, in that order; junction bases with no gene match: 4. The DNA of the CDR3 is TGTGCCTGGAGTAAGAGGGACAGGGGCAATGAGCAGTTCTTC. Protein sequence: CAWSKRDRGNEQFF.

This clonotype occurred many times. The chain is built from TRBV5-5 and TRBJ1-1; D call uncertain. Trimming left V 1 base short and J 1 base short, with 5 bases between. Germline lookup yields CDR1 SGHKS and CDR2 YYEKEE (reference sequence). The CDR3 has 13 residues. DNA for the CDR3: TGTGCCAGCAGCTTGTTGACGAACACTGAAGCTTTCTTT. This gives the protein CASSLLTNTEAFF.

This clonotype showed up just a few times. This chain joins TRBV27 and TRBJ2-3, with a possible D match to TRBD2 (7 bases). This CDR3 is 16 amino acids long. Trimming left V 6 bases short and J 1 base short, with 17 bases between. Germline V gene sequence: CDR1 MNHEY, CDR2 SMNVEV (reference sequence). For the CDR3, the DNA is TGTGCCAGCAGGTTGGGGGGGCCCCTGGGCACAGATACGCAGTATTTT. It is translated as CASRLGGPLGTDTQYF.

In this sample, this clonotype turned up many times. The chain joins TRBV15 to TRBJ2-5, with D possibly matching TRBD1 (5 bases). The V end was cut by 0 bases, the J end by 5 bases, with 10 bases between. Per germline, CDR1 LNHNV and CDR2 YYDKDF (reference sequence). There are 14 residues in the CDR3. CDR3 in DNA: TGTGCCACCAGCAGAGAAGGGGTCGGGGAGACCCAGTACTTC. It yields the protein CATSREGVGETQYF.

This clonotype was seen at least ten times. This chain links TRBV7-2 with TRBJ1-5, with TRBD1 matching over 7 bases. The CDR3 consists of 15 residues. Trimming removed 4 bases from V and 6 bases from J; junction bases left unmatched: 9. CDR1 and CDR2 from the germline V gene are SGHTA and FQGNSA. CDR3 nucleotide sequence: TGTGCCAGCAGCTCCCTGGACAGGATGGGTCAGCCCCAGCATTTT. This codes for CASSSLDRMGQPQHF.

This clonotype showed up many times. The gene calls are TRBV6-4 and TRBJ2-2; 10 nucleotides line up with TRBD1. Germline lookup yields CDR1 MRHNA and CDR2 SNTAGT. V lost 1 base to trimming and J lost 6 bases; unmatched junction nucleotides: 14. This CDR3 region has 19 residues. CDR3 coding DNA: TGTGCCAGCAGTGACTTGGTCGGGTCCGGGACAGGGGTCTCCGGGGAGCTGTTTTTT. Protein sequence: CASSDLVGSGTGVSGELFF.

This clonotype was observed at least ten times. The chain combines TRBV5-1 with TRBJ2-7; 7 nucleotides line up with TRBD2. With V trimmed by 4 bases and J by 0 bases, 4 bases remained unmatched. Germline values: CDR1 SGHRS, CDR2 YFSETQ. CDR3 length: 14 amino acids. The DNA for the CDR3 is TGCGCCAGCAGCCTAGCGGTAAACTCCTACGAGCAGTACTTC. The encoded protein is CASSLAVNSYEQYF. The full variable domain, rest sourced from reference TRBV5-1 and TRBJ2-7, is KAGVTQTPRYLIKTRGQQVTLSCSPISGHRSVSWYQQTPGQGLQFLFEYFSETQRNKGNFPGRFSGRQFSNSRSEMNVSTLELGDSALYLCASSLAVNSYEQYFGPGTRLTVT.

The table lists this clonotype with many counts. The V and J genes are TRBV24-1 and TRBJ2-2; maybe TRBD2 (6 bases). The V end was cut by 4 bases, the J end by 7 bases, with 15 bases between. CDR1 and CDR2 (germline): KGHDR, SFDVKD. The CDR3 length is 15 residues. The CDR3 is CATSERASEVGELFF. The CDR3 coding sequence is TGTGCCACCAGTGAAAGGGCTAGCGAGGTCGGGGAGCTGTTTTTT.

This clonotype was detected ten times or more. The rearrangement uses TRBV6-5 and TRBJ2-7; no clear D gene. The CDR3 runs 14 residues. Trimming removed 1 base from V and 5 bases from J, with 12 bases in between. Looked up from germline, CDR1 is MNHEY and CDR2 is SVGAGI. The CDR3, as DNA: TGTGCCAGCAGTTACTACCGAACTTCGAACGAGCAGTACTTC. It is translated as CASSYYRTSNEQYF.

In this sample, this clonotype turned up many times. The chain employs TRBV29-1 and TRBJ2-3, with 7 positions matching TRBD1. The junction had 5 bases not matched to a gene; V was cut back by 6 bases and J by 2 bases. The CDR3 is 13 amino acids. Germline CDR1 reads SQVTM; CDR2 reads ANQGSEA. CDR3 sequence reads: CSVQGIFTDTQYF. As DNA, the CDR3 is TGCAGCGTACAGGGGATTTTCACAGATACGCAGTATTTT.

The chain combines TRBV5-1 with TRBJ2-2; weak D call: TRBD2 (6 bases). Germline V gene sequence: CDR1 SGHRS, CDR2 YFSETQ. V lost 7 bases, J lost 2 bases, and 15 bases lay in between. This CDR3 contains 15 residues. This CDR3 is CASGPWEANTGELFF. The CDR3, as DNA: TGCGCCAGCGGTCCCTGGGAGGCAAACACCGGGGAGCTGTTTTTT. The full variable domain, completed using reference TRBV5-1 and TRBJ2-2, is KAGVTQTPRYLIKTRGQQVTLSCSPISGHRSVSWYQQTPGQGLQFLFEYFSETQRNKGNFPGRFSGRQFSNSRSEMNVSTLELGDSALYLCASGPWEANTGELFFGEGSRLTVL.

In its sample, this clonotype was seen a few times. This chain uses TRBV18 with TRBJ1-5, with D maybe TRBD1 (5 bases). Germline values: CDR1 KGHSH, CDR2 LQKENI. V was trimmed by 4 bases and J by 0 bases, leaving 13 bases between them. There are 16 residues in the CDR3. The CDR3 bases are TGTGCCAGCTCACGGGGCGGGGAGTATAGCAATCAGCCCCAGCATTTT. It codes for CASSRGGEYSNQPQHF.

This clonotype was observed many times. The chain combines TRBV6-2 or TRBV6-3 with TRBJ2-1; a possible D gene is TRBD2 (5 bases). CDR3 length: 13 amino acids. V was trimmed by 2 bases and J by 15 bases, leaving 17 bases between them. The V gene's germline CDR1 is MNHEY and CDR2 SVGEGT. CDR3 nucleotide sequence: TGTGCCAGCAGTTACAAAGTTACGGGAAAGCCGTTCTTC. This gives the protein CASSYKVTGKPFF.

V and J are TRBV7-9 and TRBJ2-1, with D possibly being TRBD1 or TRBD2 (6 bases each). This CDR3 is built from 15 residues. V was cut by 8 bases and J by 4 bases, with 18 bases left in between. Germline V gene sequence: CDR1 SEHNR, CDR2 FQNEAQ (reference sequence). CDR3 DNA: TGTGCCAGCGGGACTTCCGGGACACCATACAATGAGCAGTTCTTC. Protein product: CASGTSGTPYNEQFF.

The sample holds many counts of this clonotype. This chain uses TRBV7-9 with TRBJ2-5; 7 bases line up with TRBD2. This CDR3 contains 13 residues. Germline V gene lookup returns CDR1 SEHNR and CDR2 FQNEAQ (reference sequence). V trimming: 2 bases; J trimming: 5 bases; junction bases outside the gene matches: 2. DNA of the CDR3: TGTGCCAGCAGCTTACCTAGCGGCGAGACCCAGTACTTC. This gives the protein CASSLPSGETQYF.

The CDR3 DNA reads as TGCGCCAGCAGGCTGGGGAGTCAAACCGGGGAGCTGTTTTTT. Its translation: CASRLGSQTGELFF. This chain joins TRBV4-3 and TRBJ2-2, with a weak D call TRBD2 (5 bases). V shed 6 bases and J shed 5 bases, with 13 bases lying between them. The CDR3 consists of 14 residues. The germline CDR1 and CDR2 sequences are LGHNA and YSLEER.

This clonotype showed up many times. V usage is TRBV20-1 and J usage is TRBJ2-7, with 7 bases fitting TRBD2. Germline-derived CDR1 and CDR2 are DFQATT and SNEGSKA (reference sequence). V trimming: 5 bases; J trimming: 0 bases; junction bases outside the gene matches: 4. This CDR3 spans 13 amino acids. The CDR3 nucleotides read TGCAGTGCTTGGGCGGGAGCCTCCTACGAGCAGTACTTC. This translates into CSAWAGASYEQYF.

This clonotype was recorded a few times. V usage is TRBV11-2 and J usage is TRBJ2-4; TRBD1 matches at 9 bases. J was trimmed by 4 bases and V by 5 bases; bases with no gene match: 9. Germline V gene sequence: CDR1 SGHAT, CDR2 FQNNGV. The CDR3 runs to 16 residues. The CDR3 coding sequence is TGTGCCAGCAGCAGATGGACAGGGGCCAATAAAAACATTCAGTACTTC. It specifies CASSRWTGANKNIQYF.

This clonotype has just a few counts. J is TRBJ2-3 and V is TRBV7-9; 7 bases map to TRBD2. V lost 3 bases, J lost 5 bases, and 8 bases stayed unmatched. The germline CDR1 and CDR2 sequences are SEHNR and FQNEAQ (reference sequence). This CDR3 spans 15 amino acids. CDR3 nucleotide sequence: TGTGCCAGCAGCTTTAATAGCGGGTCCGGAGATACGCAGTATTTT. Translated: CASSFNSGSGDTQYF. Full variable domain (remainder filled in from reference TRBV7-9 and TRBJ2-3): DTGVSQNPRHKITKRGQNVTFRCDPISEHNRLYWYRQTLGQGPEFLTYFQNEAQLEKSRLLSDRFSAERPKGSFSTLEIQRTEQGDSAMYLCASSFNSGSGDTQYFGPGTRLTVL.

In its sample, this clonotype was seen a few times. The rearrangement uses TRBV29-1 and TRBJ1-5; 8 nucleotides match TRBD1. The ends lost 5 bases at V and 6 bases at J; junction bases unmatched: 3. Germline V gene lookup returns CDR1 SQVTM and CDR2 ANQGSEA. The CDR3 is 12 amino acids. The CDR3 region is CSVCDRGQPQHF. CDR3 DNA: TGCAGCGTTTGTGACAGGGGTCAGCCCCAGCATTTT. The full variable domain, rest sourced from reference TRBV29-1 and TRBJ1-5, is SAVISQKPSRDICQRGTSLTIQCQVDSQVTMMFWYRQQPGQSLTLIATANQGSEATYESGFVIDKFPISRPNLTFSTLTVSNMSPEDSSIYLCSVCDRGQPQHFGDGTRLSIL.

This chain connects TRBV20-1 to TRBJ2-3, with D unresolved. The germline CDR1 and CDR2 sequences are DFQATT and SNEGSKA (reference sequence). Trimming took 3 bases from V and 4 from J, leaving 5 bases between them. The CDR3 consists of 11 residues. As DNA, the CDR3 is TGCAGTGCTAGTAAACCAGATACGCAGTATTTT. Its translation: CSASKPDTQYF.

This clonotype occurred many times. This chain joins TRBV12-3 or TRBV12-4 and TRBJ2-1; D may be TRBD1 (5 bases). V gave up 4 bases and J gave up 6 bases, with 13 bases separating them. This CDR3 spans 14 amino acids. The CDR3 loop is CASSWAREGNEQFF. The CDR3 DNA reads as TGTGCCAGCAGTTGGGCCAGGGAAGGCAATGAGCAGTTCTTC.

This clonotype was observed many times. This sequence joins TRBV15 and TRBJ2-5; D unclear. The V end lost 4 bases, the J end lost 6 bases, and 15 bases lay between the germline ends. CDR3 length: 14 amino acids. Germline assignment: CDR1 LNHNV and CDR2 YYDKDF (reference sequence). The CDR3 loop reads CATSNDFLQKTQYF. Here the CDR3 DNA reads TGTGCCACCAGCAACGATTTCCTACAGAAGACCCAGTACTTC. The full variable domain, in which reference TRBV15 and TRBJ2-5 provide the parts outside the CDR3, is DAMVIQNPRYQVTQFGKPVTLSCSQTLNHNVMYWYQQKSSQAPKLLFHYYDKDFNNEADTPDNFQSRRPNTSFCFLDIRSPGLGDTAMYLCATSNDFLQKTQYFGPGTRLLVL.

Many counts were recorded for this clonotype. The chain carries TRBV20-1 and TRBJ1-1; tentatively, D is TRBD1 (5 bases). V was trimmed by 1 base and J by 6 bases, leaving 9 bases between them. The CDR3 is 12 amino acids. Per germline, CDR1 DFQATT and CDR2 SNEGSKA (reference sequence). The CDR3 loop reads CSARGRGAEAFF. The CDR3 DNA follows: TGCAGTGCTAGAGGAAGGGGCGCTGAAGCTTTCTTT.

This clonotype was counted only a few times. The rearrangement uses TRBV25-1 and TRBJ2-3; no firm D call. The CDR3 is 14 amino acids. Germline CDR1 is MGHDK and CDR2 is SYGVNS. V was cut by 2 bases and J by 0 bases, with 6 bases left in between. The CDR3 DNA is TGTGCCAGCAGTGAAGCCATTAGCACAGATACGCAGTATTTT. Translating it yields CASSEAISTDTQYF.

About this clonotype: A clone one base away is much larger, so this may be a read error. V is TRBV12-3 or TRBV12-4 and J is TRBJ2-1, with D perhaps being TRBD1 or TRBD2 (5 bases each). CDR3 size: 16 residues. The CDR3 DNA reads TGTGCCAGCAGTTTAGTTGCAGGGAGCTCCTACAATGGGCAGTTCTTC. It is translated as CASSLVAGSSYNGQFF.

The table lists this clonotype with many counts. The chain couples TRBV18 to TRBJ1-2; D is uncertain. CDR1 KGHSH and CDR2 LQKENI come from the germline V gene. This CDR3 is built from 15 residues. With 3 bases removed from V and 2 bases from J, the gap between germline ends came to 13 bases. CDR3 in DNA: TGTGCCAGCTCACCCGCCGCCGACGGAAACTATGGCTACACCTTC. This gives the protein CASSPAADGNYGYTF.

Many counts were recorded for this clonotype. The chain combines TRBV29-1 with TRBJ1-2; 9 bases are a match to TRBD1. Germline V CDR1 and CDR2: SQVTM, ANQGSEA. Trimming removed 1 base from V and 8 bases from J; junction bases left unmatched: 5. This CDR3 contains 13 residues. This CDR3 reads CSVEGGQGKGYTF. The DNA for the CDR3 is TGCAGCGTTGAAGGGGGACAGGGAAAAGGCTACACCTTC.